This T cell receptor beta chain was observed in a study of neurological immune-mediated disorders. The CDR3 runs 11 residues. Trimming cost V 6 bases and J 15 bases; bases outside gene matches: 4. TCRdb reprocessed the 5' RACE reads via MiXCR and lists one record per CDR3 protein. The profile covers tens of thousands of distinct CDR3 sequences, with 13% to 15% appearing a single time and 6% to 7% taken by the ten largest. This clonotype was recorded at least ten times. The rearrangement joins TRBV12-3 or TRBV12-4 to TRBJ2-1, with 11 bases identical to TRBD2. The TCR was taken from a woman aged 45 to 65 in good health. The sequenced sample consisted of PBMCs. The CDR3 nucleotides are TGTGCCAGCAGCAGACTAGCGGGGCTGTTCTTC. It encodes CASSRLAGLFF.